Given below is one T cell receptor (beta chain) in context. TCRdb processed the RT-PCR reads anew with MiXCR; each CDR3 protein has one entry. The table shows about 680,000 distinct CDR3 sequences, with about 14% occurring only once. The germline gives CDR1 SGDLS, CDR2 YYNGEE. V lost 7 bases and J lost 6, with 9 bases in between. The CDR3 covers 11 residues. The source of this sequence is a female donor in good health, serving as a healthy control. The chain couples TRBV9 to TRBJ2-3; D not resolved. The sequencing input was memory CD4+ T cells from blood. The CDR3 sequence is CASSARDTQYF. CDR3 coding DNA: TGTGCCAGCTCGGCCCGTGATACGCAGTATTTT.